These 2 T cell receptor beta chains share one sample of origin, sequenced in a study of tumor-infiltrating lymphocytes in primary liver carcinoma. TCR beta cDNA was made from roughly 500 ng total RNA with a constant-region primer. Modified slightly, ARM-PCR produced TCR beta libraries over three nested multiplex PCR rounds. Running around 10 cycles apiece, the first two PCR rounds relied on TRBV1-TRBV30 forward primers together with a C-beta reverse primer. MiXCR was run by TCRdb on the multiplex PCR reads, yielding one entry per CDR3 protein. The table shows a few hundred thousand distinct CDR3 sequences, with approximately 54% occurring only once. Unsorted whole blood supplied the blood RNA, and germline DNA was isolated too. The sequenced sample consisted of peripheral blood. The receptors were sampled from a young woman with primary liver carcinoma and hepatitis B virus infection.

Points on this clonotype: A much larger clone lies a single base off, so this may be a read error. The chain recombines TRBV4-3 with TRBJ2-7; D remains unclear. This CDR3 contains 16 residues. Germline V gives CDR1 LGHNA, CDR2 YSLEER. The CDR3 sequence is CASSQASDRSSYDQYF. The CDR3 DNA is TGCGCCAGCAGCCAAGCGTCCGACCGGAGCTCCTACGACCAGTACTTC.

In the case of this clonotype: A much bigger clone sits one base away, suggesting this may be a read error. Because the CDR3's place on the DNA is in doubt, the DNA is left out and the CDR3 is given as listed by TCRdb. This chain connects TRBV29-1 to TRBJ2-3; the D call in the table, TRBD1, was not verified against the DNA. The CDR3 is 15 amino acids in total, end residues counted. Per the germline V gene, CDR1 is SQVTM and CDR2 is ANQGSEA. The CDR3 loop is CSVAVGQGATDTRYF.